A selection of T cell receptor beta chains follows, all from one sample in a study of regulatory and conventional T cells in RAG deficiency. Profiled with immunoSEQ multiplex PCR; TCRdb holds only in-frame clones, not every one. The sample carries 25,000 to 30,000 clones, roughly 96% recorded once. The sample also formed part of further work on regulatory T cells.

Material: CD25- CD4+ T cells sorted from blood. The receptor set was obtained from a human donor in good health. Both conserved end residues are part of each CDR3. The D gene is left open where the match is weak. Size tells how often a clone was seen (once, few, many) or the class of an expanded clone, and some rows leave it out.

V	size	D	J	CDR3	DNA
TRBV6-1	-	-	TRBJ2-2	CASRGTRDTGELFF	TGTGCCAGCAGGGGGACAAGGGACACCGGGGAGCTGTTTTTT
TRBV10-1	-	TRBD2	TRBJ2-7	CASSAALAGGNYEQYF	TGCGCCAGCAGTGCAGCTCTAGCGGGGGGGAATTACGAGCAGTACTTC
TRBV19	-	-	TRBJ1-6	CASSPLVFSYNSPLHF	TGTGCCAGTAGTCCCCTAGTCTTCTCCTATAATTCACCCCTCCACTTT
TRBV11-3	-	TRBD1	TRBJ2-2	CASSWGQGNTGELFF	TGTGCCAGCAGTTGGGGACAGGGGAACACCGGGGAGCTGTTTTTT
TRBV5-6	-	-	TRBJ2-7	CASSRGNRHEQYF	TGTGCCAGCAGCCGGGGGAACCGGCACGAGCAGTACTTC
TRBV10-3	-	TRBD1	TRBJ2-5	CAISEGQGISKETQYF	TGTGCCATCAGTGAGGGACAGGGGATATCCAAAGAGACCCAGTACTTC
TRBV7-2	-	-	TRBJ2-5	CASSPHGVVGASETQYF	TGTGCCAGCAGCCCCCACGGGGTGGTAGGTGCCTCCGAGACCCAGTACTTC
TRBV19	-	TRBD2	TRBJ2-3	CASSIGGAVSTDTQYF	TGTGCCAGTAGTATCGGGGGGGCGGTAAGCACAGATACGCAGTATTTT
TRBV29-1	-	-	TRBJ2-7	CSVTGLFYEQYF	TGCAGCGTTACGGGACTCTTCTACGAGCAGTACTTC
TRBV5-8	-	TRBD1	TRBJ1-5	CASSSNWGQSSNQPQHF	TGTGCCAGCAGCTCAAATTGGGGACAGAGTAGCAATCAGCCCCAGCATTTT
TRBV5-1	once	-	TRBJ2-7	CASHNAQGSYEQYF	TGCGCCAGCCATAATGCACAGGGCTCCTACGAGCAGTACTTC
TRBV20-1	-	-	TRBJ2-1	CSAHLRDRQFF	TGCAGTGCTCATCTGCGGGACAGGCAGTTCTTC
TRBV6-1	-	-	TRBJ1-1	CASSEARAGKAFF	TGTGCCAGCAGTGAGGCCCGGGCGGGAAAAGCTTTCTTT
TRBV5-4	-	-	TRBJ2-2	CASSFGLSSTGELFF	TGTGCCAGCAGCTTTGGTCTGTCGAGCACCGGGGAGCTGTTTTTT
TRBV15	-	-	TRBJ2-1	CATSGLRRPSGYNEQFF	TGTGCCACCAGCGGACTAAGACGTCCCTCAGGCTACAATGAGCAGTTCTTC
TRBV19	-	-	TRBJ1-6	CASSTRGSRENSPLHF	TGTGCCAGTAGTACCCGGGGGTCGAGAGAGAATTCACCCCTCCACTTT
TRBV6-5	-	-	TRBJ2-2	CASRQGRAGELFF	TGTGCCAGCAGGCAGGGGCGGGCCGGGGAGCTGTTTTTT
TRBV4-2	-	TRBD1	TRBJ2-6	CASRTGGSGANVLTF	TGTGCCAGCCGGACAGGGGGCTCTGGGGCCAACGTCCTGACTTTC